A selection of T cell receptor beta chains follows, all from one sample in a study of cytomegalovirus exposure and HLA in healthy donors. This table comes from immunoSEQ multiplex PCR, and its TCRdb copy is limited to in-frame clones, with some not included. Of about 150,000 clones in the sample, approximately 73% are singletons; the top ten hold 4.5% to 5.5%. The sequenced sample was PBMCs. These receptors all stem from a young woman in good health and CMV-seropositive. The CDR3 runs from the conserved cysteine through the conserved F or W. The D gene is left open where the match is weak. Some rows mark clone size as missing; the rest say once, few, many or name a class of expanded clone.

v_call: TRBV27
j_call: TRBJ1-3
clone_size: NA
d_call: NA
cdr3_aa: CASSATGYGNTIYF
cdr3_nt: TGTGCCAGCAGTGCCACAGGTTATGGAAACACCATATATTTT

v_call: TRBV15
j_call: TRBJ1-2
clone_size: NA
d_call: NA
cdr3_aa: CATSSFLGLYGYTF
cdr3_nt: TGTGCCACCAGCAGTTTCCTGGGCCTATATGGCTACACCTTC

v_call: TRBV5-4
j_call: TRBJ2-4
clone_size: NA
d_call: NA
cdr3_aa: CASSFGGPIGGIQYF
cdr3_nt: TGTGCCAGCAGCTTCGGTGGGCCGATAGGAGGTATTCAGTACTTC

v_call: TRBV5-1
j_call: TRBJ2-7
clone_size: NA
d_call: TRBD1
cdr3_aa: CASSLGTGPYEQYF
cdr3_nt: TGCGCCAGCAGCTTAGGGACAGGTCCGTACGAGCAGTACTTC

v_call: TRBV4-3
j_call: TRBJ2-1
clone_size: NA
d_call: NA
cdr3_aa: CASSQDRANEQFF
cdr3_nt: TGCGCCAGCAGCCAAGATCGAGCCAATGAGCAGTTCTTC

v_call: TRBV10-3
j_call: TRBJ1-2
clone_size: NA
d_call: TRBD1
cdr3_aa: CAISTGTGGDFGGYTF
cdr3_nt: TGTGCCATCAGCACCGGGACAGGGGGCGATTTTGGTGGCTACACCTTC

v_call: TRBV28
j_call: TRBJ1-1
clone_size: NA
d_call: NA
cdr3_aa: CASSLRGPNTEAFF
cdr3_nt: TGTGCCAGCAGCCTCAGGGGACCAAACACTGAAGCTTTCTTT

v_call: TRBV5-1
j_call: TRBJ1-1
clone_size: NA
d_call: NA
cdr3_aa: CASAAGPGNTEAFF
cdr3_nt: TGCGCCAGCGCGGCAGGGCCTGGGAACACTGAAGCTTTCTTT

v_call: TRBV5-8
j_call: TRBJ2-5
clone_size: NA
d_call: TRBD2
cdr3_aa: CASRTGGDSYQETQYF
cdr3_nt: TGTGCCAGCAGGACGGGGGGGGACTCGTACCAAGAGACCCAGTACTTC

v_call: TRBV19
j_call: TRBJ2-2
clone_size: NA
d_call: NA
cdr3_aa: CASKIGRGEDTGELFF
cdr3_nt: TGTGCCAGTAAGATAGGTCGAGGGGAGGACACCGGGGAGCTGTTTTTT

v_call: TRBV11-2
j_call: TRBJ2-1
clone_size: once
d_call: TRBD2
cdr3_aa: CASSSGTSGVSWNNEQFF
cdr3_nt: TGTGCCAGCAGCTCCGGGACTAGCGGGGTTTCTTGGAACAATGAGCAGTTCTTC

v_call: TRBV9
j_call: TRBJ1-1
clone_size: NA
d_call: TRBD1
cdr3_aa: CASSRKLGQGSTTEAFF
cdr3_nt: TGTGCCAGCAGCCGTAAACTTGGACAGGGTTCGACAACTGAAGCTTTCTTT

v_call: TRBV30
j_call: TRBJ1-6
clone_size: NA
d_call: NA
cdr3_aa: CAWSGENSPLHF
cdr3_nt: TGTGCCTGGAGCGGTGAGAATTCACCCCTCCACTTT